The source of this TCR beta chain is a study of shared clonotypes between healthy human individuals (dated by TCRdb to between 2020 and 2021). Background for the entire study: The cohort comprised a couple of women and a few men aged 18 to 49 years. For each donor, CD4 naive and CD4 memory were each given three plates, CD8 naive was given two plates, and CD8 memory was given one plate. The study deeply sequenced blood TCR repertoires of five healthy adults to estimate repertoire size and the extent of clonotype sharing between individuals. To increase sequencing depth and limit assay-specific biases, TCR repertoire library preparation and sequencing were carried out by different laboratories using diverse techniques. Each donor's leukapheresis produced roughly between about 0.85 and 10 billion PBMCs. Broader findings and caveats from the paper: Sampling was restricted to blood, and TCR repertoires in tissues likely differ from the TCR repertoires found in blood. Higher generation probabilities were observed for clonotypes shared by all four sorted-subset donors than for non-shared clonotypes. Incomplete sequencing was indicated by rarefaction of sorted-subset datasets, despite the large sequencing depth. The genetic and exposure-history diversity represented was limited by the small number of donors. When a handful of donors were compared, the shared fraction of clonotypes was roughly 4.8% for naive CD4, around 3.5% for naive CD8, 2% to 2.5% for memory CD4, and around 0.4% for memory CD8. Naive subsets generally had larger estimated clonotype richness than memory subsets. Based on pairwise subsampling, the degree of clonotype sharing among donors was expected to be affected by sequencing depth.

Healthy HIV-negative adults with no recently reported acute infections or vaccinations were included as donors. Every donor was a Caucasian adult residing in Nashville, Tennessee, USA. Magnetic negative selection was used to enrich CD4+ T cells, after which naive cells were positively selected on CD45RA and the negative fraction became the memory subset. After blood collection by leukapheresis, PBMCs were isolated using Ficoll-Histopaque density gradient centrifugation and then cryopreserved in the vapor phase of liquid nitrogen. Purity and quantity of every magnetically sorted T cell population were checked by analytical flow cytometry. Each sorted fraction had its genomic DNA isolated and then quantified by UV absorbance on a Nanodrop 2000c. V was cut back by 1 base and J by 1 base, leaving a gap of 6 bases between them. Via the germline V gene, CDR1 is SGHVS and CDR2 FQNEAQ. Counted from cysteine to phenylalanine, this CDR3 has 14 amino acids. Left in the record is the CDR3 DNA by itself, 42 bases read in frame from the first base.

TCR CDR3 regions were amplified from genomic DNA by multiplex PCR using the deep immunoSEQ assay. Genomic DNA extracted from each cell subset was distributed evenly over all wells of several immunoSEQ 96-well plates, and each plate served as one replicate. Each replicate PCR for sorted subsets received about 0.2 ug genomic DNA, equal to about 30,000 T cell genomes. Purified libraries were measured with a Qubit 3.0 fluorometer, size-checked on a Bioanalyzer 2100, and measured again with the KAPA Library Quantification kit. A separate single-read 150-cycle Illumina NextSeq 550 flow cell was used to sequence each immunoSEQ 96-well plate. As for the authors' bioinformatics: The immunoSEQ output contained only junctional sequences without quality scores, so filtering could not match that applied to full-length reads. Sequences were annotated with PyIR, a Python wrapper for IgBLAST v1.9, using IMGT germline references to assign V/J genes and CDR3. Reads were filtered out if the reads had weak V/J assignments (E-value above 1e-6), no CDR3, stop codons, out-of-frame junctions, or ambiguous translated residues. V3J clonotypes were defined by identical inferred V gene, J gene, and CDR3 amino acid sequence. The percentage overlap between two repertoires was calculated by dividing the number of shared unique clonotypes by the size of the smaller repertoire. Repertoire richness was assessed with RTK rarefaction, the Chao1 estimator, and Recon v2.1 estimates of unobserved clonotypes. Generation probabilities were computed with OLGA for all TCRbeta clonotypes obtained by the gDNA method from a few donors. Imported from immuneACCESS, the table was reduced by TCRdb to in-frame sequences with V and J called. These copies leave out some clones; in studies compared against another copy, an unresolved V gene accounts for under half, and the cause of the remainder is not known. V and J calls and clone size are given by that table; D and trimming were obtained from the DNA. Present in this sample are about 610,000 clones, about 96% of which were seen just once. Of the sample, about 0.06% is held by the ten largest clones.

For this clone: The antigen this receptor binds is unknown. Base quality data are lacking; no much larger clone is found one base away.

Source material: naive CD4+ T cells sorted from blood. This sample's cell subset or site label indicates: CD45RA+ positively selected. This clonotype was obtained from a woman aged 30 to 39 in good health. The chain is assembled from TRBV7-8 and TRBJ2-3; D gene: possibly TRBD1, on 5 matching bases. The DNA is TGTGCCAGCAGCTTAGAAGGGGGCACAGATACGCAGTATTTT. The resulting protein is CASSLEGGTDTQYF.